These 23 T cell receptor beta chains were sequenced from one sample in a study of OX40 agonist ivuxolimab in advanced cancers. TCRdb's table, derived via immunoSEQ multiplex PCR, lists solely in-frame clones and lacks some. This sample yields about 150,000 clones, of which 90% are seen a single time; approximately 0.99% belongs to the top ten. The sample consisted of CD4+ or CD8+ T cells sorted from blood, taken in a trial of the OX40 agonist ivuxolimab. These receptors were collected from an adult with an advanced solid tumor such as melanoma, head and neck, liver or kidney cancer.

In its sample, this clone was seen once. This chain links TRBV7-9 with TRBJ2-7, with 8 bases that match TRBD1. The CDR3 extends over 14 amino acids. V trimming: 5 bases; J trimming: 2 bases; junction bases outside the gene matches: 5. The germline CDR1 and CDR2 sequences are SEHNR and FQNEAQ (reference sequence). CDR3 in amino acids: CASSTRQGTYEQYF. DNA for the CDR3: TGTGCCAGCAGCACCCGACAGGGGACCTACGAGCAGTACTTC.

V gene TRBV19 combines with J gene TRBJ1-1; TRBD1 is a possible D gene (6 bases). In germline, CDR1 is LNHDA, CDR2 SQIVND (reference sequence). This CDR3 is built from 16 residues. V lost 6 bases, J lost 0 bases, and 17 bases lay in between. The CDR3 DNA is TGTGCCAGTAGCGACTTTGGGGGGGCCATGAACACTGAAGCTTTCTTT. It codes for CASSDFGGAMNTEAFF.

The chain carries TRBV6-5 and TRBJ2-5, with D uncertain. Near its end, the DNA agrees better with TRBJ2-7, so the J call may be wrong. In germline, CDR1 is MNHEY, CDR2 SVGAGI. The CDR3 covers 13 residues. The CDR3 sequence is CASSYANSYEQYF. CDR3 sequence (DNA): TGTGCCAGCAGTTACGCCAATTCCTACGAGCAGTACTTC.

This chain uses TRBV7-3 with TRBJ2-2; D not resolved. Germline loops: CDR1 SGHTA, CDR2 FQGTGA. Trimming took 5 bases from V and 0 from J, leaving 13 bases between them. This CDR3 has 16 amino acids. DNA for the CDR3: TGTGCCAGCAGCCCCTACGGCGGATCGAACACCGGGGAGCTGTTTTTT. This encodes CASSPYGGSNTGELFF.

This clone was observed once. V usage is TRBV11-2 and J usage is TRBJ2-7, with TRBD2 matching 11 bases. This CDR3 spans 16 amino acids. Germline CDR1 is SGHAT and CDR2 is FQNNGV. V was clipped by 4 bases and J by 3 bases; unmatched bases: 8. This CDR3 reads CASSSRLAGTFYEQYF. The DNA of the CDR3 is TGTGCCAGCAGCTCTAGACTAGCGGGAACCTTCTACGAGCAGTACTTC.

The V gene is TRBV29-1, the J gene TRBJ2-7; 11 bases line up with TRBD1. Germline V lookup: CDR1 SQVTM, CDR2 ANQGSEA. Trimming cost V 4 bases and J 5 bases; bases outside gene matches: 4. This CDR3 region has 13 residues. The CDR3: CSVGTGGGHEQYF. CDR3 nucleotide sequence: TGCAGCGTTGGGACAGGGGGCGGACACGAGCAGTACTTC.

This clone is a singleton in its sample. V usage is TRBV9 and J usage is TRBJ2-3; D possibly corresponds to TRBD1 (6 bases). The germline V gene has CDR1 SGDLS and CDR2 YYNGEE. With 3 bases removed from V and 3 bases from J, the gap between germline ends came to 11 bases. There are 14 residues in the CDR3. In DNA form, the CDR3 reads TGTGCCAGCAGCGCACAGGGTTTTACAGATACGCAGTATTTT. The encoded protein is CASSAQGFTDTQYF.

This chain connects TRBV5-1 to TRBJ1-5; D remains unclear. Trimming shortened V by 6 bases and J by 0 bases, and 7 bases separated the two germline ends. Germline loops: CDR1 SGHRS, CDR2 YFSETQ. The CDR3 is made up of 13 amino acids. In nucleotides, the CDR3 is TGCGCCAGCACGGGTGTTAGCAATCAGCCCCAGCATTTT. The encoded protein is CASTGVSNQPQHF.

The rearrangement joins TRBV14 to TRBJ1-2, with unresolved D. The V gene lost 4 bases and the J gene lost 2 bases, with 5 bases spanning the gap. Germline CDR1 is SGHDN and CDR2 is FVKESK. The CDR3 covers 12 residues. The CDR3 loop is CASSPGNYGYTF. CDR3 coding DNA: TGTGCCAGCAGCCCCGGAAACTATGGCTACACCTTC. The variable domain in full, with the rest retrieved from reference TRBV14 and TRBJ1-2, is EAGVTQFPSHSVIEKGQTVTLRCDPISGHDNLYWYRRVMGKEIKFLLHFVKESKQDESGMPNNRFLAERTGGTYSTLKVQPAELEDSGVYFCASSPGNYGYTFGSGTRLTVV.

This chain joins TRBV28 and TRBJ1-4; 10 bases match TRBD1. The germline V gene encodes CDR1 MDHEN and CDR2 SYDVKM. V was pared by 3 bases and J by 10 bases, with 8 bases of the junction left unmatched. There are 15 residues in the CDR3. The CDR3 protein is CASSLSGQGTGKLFF. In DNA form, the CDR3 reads TGTGCCAGCAGTTTGTCGGGACAGGGGACCGGAAAACTGTTTTTT.

In DNA form, the CDR3 reads TGCGCCAGCAGCCAAAGGGGGGAGATGAACACTGAAGCTTTCTTT. Translated, it gives CASSQRGEMNTEAFF. The chain has TRBV5-1 and TRBJ1-1; D possibly corresponds to TRBD1 (6 bases). The germline gives CDR1 SGHRS, CDR2 YFSETQ. The CDR3 covers 15 residues. V was pared by 4 bases and J by 0 bases, with 13 bases between.

CDR3 amino acids: CASRATGITEAFF. CDR3 DNA sequence: TGTGCCAGCAGGGCGACAGGGATCACTGAAGCTTTCTTT. The chain links TRBV27 to TRBJ1-1, with 7 bases aligning to TRBD1. Germline CDR1 is MNHEY and CDR2 is SMNVEV (reference sequence). V trimming: 6 bases; J trimming: 4 bases; junction bases outside the gene matches: 5. This CDR3 comprises 13 residues.

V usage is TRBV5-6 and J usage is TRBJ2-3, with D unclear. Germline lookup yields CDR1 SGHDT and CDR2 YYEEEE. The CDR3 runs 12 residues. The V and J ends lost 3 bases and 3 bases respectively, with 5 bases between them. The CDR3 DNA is TGTGCCAGCAGCTCGACAACAGATACGCAGTATTTT. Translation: CASSSTTDTQYF.

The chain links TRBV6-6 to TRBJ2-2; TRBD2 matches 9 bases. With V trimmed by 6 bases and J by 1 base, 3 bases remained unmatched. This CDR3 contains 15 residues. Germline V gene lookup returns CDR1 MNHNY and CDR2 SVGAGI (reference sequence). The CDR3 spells CASSRLAENTGELFF. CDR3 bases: TGTGCCAGCAGCCGACTAGCGGAGAACACCGGGGAGCTGTTTTTT.

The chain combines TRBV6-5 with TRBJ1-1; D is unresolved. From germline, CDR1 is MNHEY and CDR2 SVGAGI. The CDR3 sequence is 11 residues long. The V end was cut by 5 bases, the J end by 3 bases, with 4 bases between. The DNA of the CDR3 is TGTGCCAGCAGTCAGTACACTGAAGCTTTCTTT. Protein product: CASSQYTEAFF.

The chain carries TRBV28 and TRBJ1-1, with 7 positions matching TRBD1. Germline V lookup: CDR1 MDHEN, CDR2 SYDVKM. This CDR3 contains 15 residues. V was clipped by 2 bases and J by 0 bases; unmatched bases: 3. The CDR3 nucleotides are TGTGCCAGCAGTTTACCAGGGGGTTTGAACACTGAAGCTTTCTTT. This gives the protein CASSLPGGLNTEAFF.

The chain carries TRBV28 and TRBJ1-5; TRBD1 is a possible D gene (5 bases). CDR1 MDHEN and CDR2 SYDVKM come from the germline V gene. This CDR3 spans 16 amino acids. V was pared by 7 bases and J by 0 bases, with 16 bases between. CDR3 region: CASKVGQVYSNQPQHF. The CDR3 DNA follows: TGTGCCAGCAAGGTGGGGCAGGTGTATAGCAATCAGCCCCAGCATTTT.

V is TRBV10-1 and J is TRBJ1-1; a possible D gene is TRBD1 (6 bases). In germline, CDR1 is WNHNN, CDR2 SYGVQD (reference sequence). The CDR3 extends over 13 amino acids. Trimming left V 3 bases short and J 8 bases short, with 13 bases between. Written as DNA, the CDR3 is TGCGCCAGCAGTGAAGGGGGGCCCGGAGAAGCTTTCTTT. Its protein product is CASSEGGPGEAFF.

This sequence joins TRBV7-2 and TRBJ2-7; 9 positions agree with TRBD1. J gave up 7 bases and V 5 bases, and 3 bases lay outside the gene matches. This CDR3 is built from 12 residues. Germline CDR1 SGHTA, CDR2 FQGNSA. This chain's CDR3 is CASSRQGGEQYF. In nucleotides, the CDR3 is TGTGCCAGCAGCCGACAGGGGGGAGAGCAGTACTTC.

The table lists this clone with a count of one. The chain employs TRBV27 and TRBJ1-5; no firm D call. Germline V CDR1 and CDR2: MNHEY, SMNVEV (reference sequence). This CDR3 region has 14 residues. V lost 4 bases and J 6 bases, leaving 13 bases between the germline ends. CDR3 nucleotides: TGTGCCAGCAGTTGGCAAAGTGCAGGTCAGCCCCAGCATTTT. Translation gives CASSWQSAGQPQHF.

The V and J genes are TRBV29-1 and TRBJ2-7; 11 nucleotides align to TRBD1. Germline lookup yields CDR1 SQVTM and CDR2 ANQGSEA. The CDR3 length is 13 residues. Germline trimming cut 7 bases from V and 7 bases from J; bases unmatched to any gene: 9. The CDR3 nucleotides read TGCAGCGCCGGGACCGGGACAGGGGGGGAGCAGTACTTC. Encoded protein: CSAGTGTGGEQYF.

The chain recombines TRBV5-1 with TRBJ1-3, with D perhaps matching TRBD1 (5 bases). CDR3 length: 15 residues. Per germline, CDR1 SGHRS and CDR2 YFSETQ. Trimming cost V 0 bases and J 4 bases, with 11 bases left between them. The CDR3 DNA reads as TGCGCCAGCAGCTTGGCCCCGGACAACGGAAACACCATATATTTT. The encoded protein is CASSLAPDNGNTIYF.

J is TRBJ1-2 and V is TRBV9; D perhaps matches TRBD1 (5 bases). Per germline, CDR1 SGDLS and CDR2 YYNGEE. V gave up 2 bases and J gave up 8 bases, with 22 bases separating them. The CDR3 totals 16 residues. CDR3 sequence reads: CASSVGDGRFYGGYTF. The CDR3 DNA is TGTGCCAGCAGCGTGGGGGACGGAAGATTCTATGGCGGCTACACCTTC.